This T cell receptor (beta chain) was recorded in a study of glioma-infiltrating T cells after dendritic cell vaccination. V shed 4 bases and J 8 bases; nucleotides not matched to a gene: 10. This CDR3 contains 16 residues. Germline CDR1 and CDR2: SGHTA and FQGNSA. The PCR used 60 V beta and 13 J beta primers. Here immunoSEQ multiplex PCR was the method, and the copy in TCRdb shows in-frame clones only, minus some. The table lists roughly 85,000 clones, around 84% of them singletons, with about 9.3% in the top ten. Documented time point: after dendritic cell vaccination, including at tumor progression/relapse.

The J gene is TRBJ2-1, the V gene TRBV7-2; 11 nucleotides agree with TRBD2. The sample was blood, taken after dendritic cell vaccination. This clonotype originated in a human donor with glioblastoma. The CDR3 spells CASSSNLAGGGHEQFF. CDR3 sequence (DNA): TGTGCCAGCAGCTCCAACCTAGCGGGGGGAGGCCATGAGCAGTTCTTC.